This record looks at one T cell receptor beta chain sequence and its context. The CDR3 length is 16 residues. The sample originates from a study of blood T cell repertoires in COVID-19. The cohort comprised adults aged about 18 to 90 years residing in about 25 US areas. Using immunoSEQ multiplex PCR, the repertoire was profiled, and TCRdb retains in-frame clones only, with some absent. Of about 320,000 clones listed, around 85% are singletons. The receptor's source is a woman aged 30 to 39 who had been exposed to COVID-19. The chain couples TRBV21-1 to TRBJ1-3. TRBV21-1 is labeled a pseudogene. Sequenced material: PBMCs or T cells enriched from blood (not recorded which). The CDR3: CASSNHRRDSGNTIYF. In DNA, the CDR3 is TGTGCCAGCAGCAACCACCGTCGGGACTCTGGAAACACCATATATTTT.